The sequence of this T cell receptor beta chain was determined in a study of cytomegalovirus exposure and HLA in healthy donors. With 60 Vbeta and 13 Jbeta primers, the PCR was carried out. The data were produced by immunoSEQ multiplex PCR, yet TCRdb's version contains in-frame clones alone and is incomplete. The repertoire has approximately 240,000 clones, 70% to 85% of them found once; the top ten carry 2.5% to 3%. Of note for this clone: Its target is unknown.

CDR3 size: 15 residues. Germline CDR1 is MNHNS and CDR2 is SASEGT. Trimming at V came to 7 bases and at J to 7 bases, leaving 12 bases not matched to a gene. Notes on the study in general: Later analysis associated a missense DCLRE1C variant with TCR beta V- and J-gene trimming. More than 150 TCR beta chains were listed as cytomegalovirus-associated.

Sample: PBMCs. This receptor was identified in a woman between 55 and 75 years old in good health and CMV-seropositive. The rearrangement joins TRBV6-1 to TRBJ2-3; 9 nucleotides line up with TRBD2. The CDR3, as DNA: TGTGCCAGCAATATAGCGGGAGTGGATAGCTATACGCAGTATTTT. Residues: CASNIAGVDSYTQYF.